Sequencing of this T cell receptor beta chain was carried out in a study of breast tumors, draining lymph nodes, adjacent tissues. Whole-study findings and limits: The data were judged consistent with most tumor T cells coming from lymph node and expanding in tumor. Tumor and nontumor repertoires were significantly more similar in luminal-like than in basal-like breast cancer.

TCRdb analysed the multiplex PCR reads with MiXCR anew, one entry per CDR3 protein. Among fewer than 20,000 distinct CDR3 sequences, roughly 45% were seen once, and the ten largest hold 13%. Germline loops: CDR1 MGHRA, CDR2 YSYEKL. V lost 3 bases and J lost 10, with 13 bases in between. The CDR3 is 13 residues long. By its share, this clonotype is medium-sized. What it binds is unknown. This chain uses TRBV4-1 with TRBJ2-1, with a tentative D call TRBD1 (6 bases). The sequenced sample consisted of tumor-adjacent breast tissue. The TCR comes from a female donor with breast cancer. Some clones in this sample may be carry-over from other donors' samples. CDR3 protein: CASSQGRQAEQFF. The DNA for the CDR3 is TGCGCCAGCAGCCAGGGTAGACAGGCCGAGCAGTTCTTC.